This T cell receptor beta chain was profiled in a study of T cell responses to AZD1222 COVID-19 vaccine. Overall study results and limits: Only 5 or 6 AZD1222 recipients were seropositive at baseline. Regions 160-218 and 743-854 dominated among vaccine-associated CD4 TCRs spanning spike. The donor group comprised mostly white British people and more females; the analysis possibly underestimated clonal diversity.

The V gene's germline CDR1 is SGHVS and CDR2 FQNEAQ. CDR3 length: 16 residues. The V gene lost 4 bases and the J gene lost 5 bases, with 18 bases spanning the gap. Method: immunoSEQ multiplex PCR; TCRdb's copy keeps in-frame clones and lacks some. The sample yields around 200,000 clones, 85% to 95% seen once. Points on this clone: Its antigen is not identified.

Sequenced material: peripheral blood, taken 28 days after the second AZD1222 dose. This chain joins TRBV7-8 and TRBJ2-1; TRBD2 might be the D (7 bases). The TCR was taken from an adult who received the AZD1222 COVID-19 vaccine. CDR3 bases: TGTGCCAGCAGCTCTTTTTGGGGGGGGGCACACAATGAGCAGTTCTTC. This encodes CASSSFWGGAHNEQFF. The whole variable domain, remainder taken from reference TRBV7-8 and TRBJ2-1, is GAGVSQSPRYKVAKRGQDVALRCDPISGHVSLFWYQQALGQGPEFLTYFQNEAQLDKSGLPSDRFFAERPEGSVSTLKIQRTQQEDSAVYLCASSSFWGGAHNEQFFGPGTRLTVL.